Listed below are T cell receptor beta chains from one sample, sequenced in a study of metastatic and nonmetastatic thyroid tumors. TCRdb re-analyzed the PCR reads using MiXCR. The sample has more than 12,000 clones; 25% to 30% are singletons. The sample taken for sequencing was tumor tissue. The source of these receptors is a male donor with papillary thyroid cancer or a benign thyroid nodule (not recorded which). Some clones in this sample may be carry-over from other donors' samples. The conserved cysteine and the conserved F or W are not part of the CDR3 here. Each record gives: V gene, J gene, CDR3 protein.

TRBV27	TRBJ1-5	ASSFGGAQPQH
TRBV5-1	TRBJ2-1	ASSPIDRGSTEQF
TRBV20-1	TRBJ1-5	SARPAGGPQH
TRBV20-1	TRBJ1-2	SARGTGTAFLGYT
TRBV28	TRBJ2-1	ASSYLCEQF
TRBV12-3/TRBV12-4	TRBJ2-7	ASSRYMGRYEQY
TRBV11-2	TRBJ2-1	ASSLVAGGPLGEQF
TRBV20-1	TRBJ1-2	SASRSTASYSYGYT
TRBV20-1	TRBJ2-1	SARVWRQYNEQF
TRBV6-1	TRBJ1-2	ASSEALAQAFYGYT
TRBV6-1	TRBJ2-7	ATGRKCGYEQY
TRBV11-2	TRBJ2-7	ASSLGNYEQY
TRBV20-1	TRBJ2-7	SVGGTSYEQY
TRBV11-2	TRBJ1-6	ASSLVGSSNSPLH
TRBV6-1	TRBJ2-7	ASSDLGPYEQY
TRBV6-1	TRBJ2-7	ASSEGLRVSYEQY
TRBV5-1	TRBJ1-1	ASSLGDRAGDTEAF
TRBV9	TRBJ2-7	ASSVSGGDEQH
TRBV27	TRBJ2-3	ASSPSPGRGDTQY
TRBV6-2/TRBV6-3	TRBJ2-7	ASSYSPVYEQY
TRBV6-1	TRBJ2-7	ASSRGSVLDEQY
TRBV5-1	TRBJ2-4	ASSLDGFRGKNIQY
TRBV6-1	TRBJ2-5	ASTPPGQETQY
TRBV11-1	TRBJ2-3	ASSLRAGGPDTQY
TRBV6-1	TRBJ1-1	ASLPRGTTEAF
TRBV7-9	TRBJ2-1	ASSSPRGGNEQF
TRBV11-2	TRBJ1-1	ASIQDIYTEAF
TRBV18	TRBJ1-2	ASSKDRNYGYT
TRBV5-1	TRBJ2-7	ASSLTTSGRYEQY
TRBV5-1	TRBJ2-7	ASSLTADYEQY
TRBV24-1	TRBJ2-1	ATSDPEGGDSYNEQF
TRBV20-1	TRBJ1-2	SARQGYGYT
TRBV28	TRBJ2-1	ASSFYGKSSYNEQF
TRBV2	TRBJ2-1	ASSWSNNEQF
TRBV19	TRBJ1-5	ASSLISMQPQH
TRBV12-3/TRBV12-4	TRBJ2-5	ASRLQRETETQY
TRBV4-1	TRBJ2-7	ASSHSSRGVSYEQY
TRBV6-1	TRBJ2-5	ASKTTGRETQY
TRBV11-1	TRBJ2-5	ASSLRAPSRAETQY
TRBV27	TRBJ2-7	ASSGRRVGSLYEQY
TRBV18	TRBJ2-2	ASSLYGTITGELF
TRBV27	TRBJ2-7	ASSTAYEQY
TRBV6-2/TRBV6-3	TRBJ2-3	ASSYSVYGGDTQY
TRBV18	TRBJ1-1	ASSPDPMNTEAF
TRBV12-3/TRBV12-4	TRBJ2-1	ASSLGGGADDEQF
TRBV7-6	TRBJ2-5	ASSQGSGKQETQY
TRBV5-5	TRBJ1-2	ASSLENRAFYGYT
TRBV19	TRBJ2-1	ATSDPKAYEQF
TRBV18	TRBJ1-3	ASSPGVSGQGGTGNTIY